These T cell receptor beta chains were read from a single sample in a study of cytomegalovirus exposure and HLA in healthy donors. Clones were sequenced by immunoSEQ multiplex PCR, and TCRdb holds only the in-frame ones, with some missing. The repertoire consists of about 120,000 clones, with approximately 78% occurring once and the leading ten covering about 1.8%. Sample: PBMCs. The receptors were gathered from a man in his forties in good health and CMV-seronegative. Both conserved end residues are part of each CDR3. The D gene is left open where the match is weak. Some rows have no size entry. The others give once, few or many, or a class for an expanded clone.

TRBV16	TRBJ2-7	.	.	CASSHRPHYEQYF
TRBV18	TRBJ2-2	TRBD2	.	CASSPRTSVNTGELFF
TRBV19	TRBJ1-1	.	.	CASSTGLQNTEAFF
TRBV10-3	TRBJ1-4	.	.	CAIRGPGAGDEKLFF
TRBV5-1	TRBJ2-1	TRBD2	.	CASSPIRAGGPGSEQFF
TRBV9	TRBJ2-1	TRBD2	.	CASSVSGSSYNEQFF
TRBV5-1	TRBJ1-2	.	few	CASSFGVSGGYYTF
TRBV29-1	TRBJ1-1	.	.	CSVEGGMRPGTEAFF
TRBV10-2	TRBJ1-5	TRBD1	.	CASRPGQGGNQPQHF
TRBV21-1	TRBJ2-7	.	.	CASSAGRQPYEQYF
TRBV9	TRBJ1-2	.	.	CASSVAQDGYTF
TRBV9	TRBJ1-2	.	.	CASSVASIGNYGYTF
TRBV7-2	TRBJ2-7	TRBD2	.	CASSSSGSRPEQYF
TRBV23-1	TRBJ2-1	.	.	CASSQRLDSEGEQSRYNEQFF
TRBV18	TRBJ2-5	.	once	CASAVGSQETQYF
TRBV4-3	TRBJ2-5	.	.	CASSQDAQSQETQYF
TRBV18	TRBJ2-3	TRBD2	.	CASSPQGTSGGSDTQYF
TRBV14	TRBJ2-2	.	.	CASSLKGGTGELFF
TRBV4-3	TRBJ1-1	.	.	CASSQDVGSNTEAFF
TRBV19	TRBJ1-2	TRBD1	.	CASSIIQTGGVSYTF
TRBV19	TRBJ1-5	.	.	CASSINPDNQPQHF
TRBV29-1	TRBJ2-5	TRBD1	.	CSVDHGQGTETQYF
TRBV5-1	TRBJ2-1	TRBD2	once	CASSTAPLAGGYNEQFF
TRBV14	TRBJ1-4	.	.	CASSQYSNEKLFF
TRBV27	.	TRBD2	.	CASTRVAGAKTYEQYF
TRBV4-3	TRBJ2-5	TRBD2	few	CASSQDRTSGATQYF
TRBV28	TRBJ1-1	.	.	CASTPGTATNTEAFF
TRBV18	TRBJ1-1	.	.	CASSRGGNTEAFF
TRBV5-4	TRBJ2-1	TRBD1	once	CASMRDRGYNEQFF
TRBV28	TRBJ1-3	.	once	CASSFNSGNTIYF
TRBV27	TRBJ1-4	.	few	CASTNVRGKLFF
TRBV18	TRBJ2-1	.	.	CASSPPQGQVNEQFF
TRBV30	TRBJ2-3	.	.	CAWVRGSADTQYF
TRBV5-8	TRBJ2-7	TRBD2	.	CASSLGLAGHEQYF
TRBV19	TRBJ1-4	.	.	CASRDGGYNEKLFF
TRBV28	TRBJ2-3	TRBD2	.	CASSPLWGGADTQYF
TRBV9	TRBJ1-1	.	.	CASSAGGNTEAFF
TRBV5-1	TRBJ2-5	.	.	CASSPAGVPTRETQYF
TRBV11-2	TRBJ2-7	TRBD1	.	CASSDRDRAAYEQYF
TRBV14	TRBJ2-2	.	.	CASSRIQGTGELFF
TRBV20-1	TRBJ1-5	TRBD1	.	CSAGQVDCQHF
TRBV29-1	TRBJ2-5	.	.	CSVEDIRASWETQYF
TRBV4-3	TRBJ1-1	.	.	CASSLDGVRGTEAFF
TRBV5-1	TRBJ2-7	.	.	CASSLGAASYEQYF